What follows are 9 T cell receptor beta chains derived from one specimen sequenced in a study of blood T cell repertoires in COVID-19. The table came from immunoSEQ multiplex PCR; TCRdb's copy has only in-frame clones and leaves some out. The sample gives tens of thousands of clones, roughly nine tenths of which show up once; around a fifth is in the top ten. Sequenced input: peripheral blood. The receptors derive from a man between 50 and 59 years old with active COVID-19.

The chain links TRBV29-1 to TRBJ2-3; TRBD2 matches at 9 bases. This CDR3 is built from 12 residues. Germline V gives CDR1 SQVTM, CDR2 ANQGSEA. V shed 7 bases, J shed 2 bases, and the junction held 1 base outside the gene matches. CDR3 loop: CSASGITDTQYF. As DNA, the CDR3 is TGCAGCGCTAGCGGGATCACAGATACGCAGTATTTT.

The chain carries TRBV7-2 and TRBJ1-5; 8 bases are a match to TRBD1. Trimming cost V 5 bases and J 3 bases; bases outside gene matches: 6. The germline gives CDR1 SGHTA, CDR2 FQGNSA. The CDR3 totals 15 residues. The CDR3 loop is CASSLTGGYNQPQHF. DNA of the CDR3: TGTGCCAGCAGCCTTACAGGGGGTTACAATCAGCCCCAGCATTTT.

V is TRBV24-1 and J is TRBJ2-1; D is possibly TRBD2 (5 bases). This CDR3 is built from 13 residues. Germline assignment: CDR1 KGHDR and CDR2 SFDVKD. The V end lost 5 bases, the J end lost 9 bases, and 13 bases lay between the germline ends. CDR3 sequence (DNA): TGTGCCACCAGTGGCGGAGGAAGTGGTGAGCAGTTCTTC. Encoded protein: CATSGGGSGEQFF.

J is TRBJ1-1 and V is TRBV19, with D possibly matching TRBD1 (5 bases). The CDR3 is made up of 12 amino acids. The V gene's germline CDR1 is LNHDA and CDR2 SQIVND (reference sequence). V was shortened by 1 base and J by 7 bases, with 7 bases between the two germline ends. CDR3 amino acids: CASSIVRGEAFF. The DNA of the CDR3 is TGTGCCAGTAGTATAGTAAGGGGTGAAGCTTTCTTT.

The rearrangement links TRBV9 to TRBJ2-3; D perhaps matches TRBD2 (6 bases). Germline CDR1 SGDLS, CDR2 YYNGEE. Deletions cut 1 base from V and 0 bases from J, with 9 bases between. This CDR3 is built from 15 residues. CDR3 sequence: CASSVTAGSTDTQYF. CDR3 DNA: TGTGCCAGCAGCGTAACCGCGGGGAGCACAGATACGCAGTATTTT.

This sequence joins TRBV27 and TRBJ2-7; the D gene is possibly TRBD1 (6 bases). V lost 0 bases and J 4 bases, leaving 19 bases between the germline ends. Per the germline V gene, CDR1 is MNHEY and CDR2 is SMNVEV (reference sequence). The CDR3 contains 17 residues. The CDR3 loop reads CASSLSIDGTSQYEQYF. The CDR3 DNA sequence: TGTGCCAGCAGTTTATCGATTGACGGGACAAGTCAGTACGAGCAGTACTTC.

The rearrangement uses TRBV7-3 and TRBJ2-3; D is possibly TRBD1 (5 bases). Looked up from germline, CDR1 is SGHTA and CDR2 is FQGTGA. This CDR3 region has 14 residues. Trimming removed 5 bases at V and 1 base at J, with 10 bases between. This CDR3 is CASSPVGGTDTQYF. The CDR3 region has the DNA TGTGCCAGCAGCCCTGTAGGGGGCACAGATACGCAGTATTTT.

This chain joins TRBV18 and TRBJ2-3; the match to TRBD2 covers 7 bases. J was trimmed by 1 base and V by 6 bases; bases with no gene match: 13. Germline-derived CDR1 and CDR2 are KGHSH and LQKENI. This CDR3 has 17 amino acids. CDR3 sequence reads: CASSRLSVAGGTDTQYF. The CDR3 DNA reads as TGTGCCAGCTCCCGCCTCTCAGTTGCGGGAGGCACAGATACGCAGTATTTT.

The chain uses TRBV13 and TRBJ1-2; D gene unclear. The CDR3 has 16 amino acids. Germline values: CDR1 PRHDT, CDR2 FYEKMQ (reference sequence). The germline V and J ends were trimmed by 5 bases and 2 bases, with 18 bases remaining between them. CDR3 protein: CASSPRLPGSNYGYTF. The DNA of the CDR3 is TGTGCCAGCAGCCCCCGCCTACCAGGCTCAAACTATGGCTACACCTTC.